This T cell receptor beta chain was documented in a study of blood T cell repertoires in COVID-19. Across the whole study: T cells, B-cell-depleted T cells, or PBMCs provided the cDNA or gDNA that served as material.

Methods used by the authors: Researchers report that nucleated cell counts were estimated from reference gene primer amplification. Method: immunoSEQ multiplex PCR; TCRdb's copy keeps in-frame clones and lacks some. The V and J calls and the clone size are those of that table, but D and trimming were determined from the DNA. The sample has over 200,000 clones; 80% to 90% are singletons. Participant age was roughly 18 to 89 years, and participants resided in about two dozen US areas. Donors were grouped by their self-reported clinical history. This CDR3 has 12 amino acids. Germline trimming cut 7 bases from V and 6 bases from J; bases unmatched to any gene: 6. Per germline, CDR1 MDHEN and CDR2 SYDVKM.

This clonotype was sampled from a young man who had recovered from COVID-19. Material: PBMCs or T cells enriched from blood (not recorded which). The genes are TRBV28 and TRBJ2-7; 7 bases align to TRBD2. The DNA for the CDR3 is TGTGCCAGCATCAGTAGCGGGCTCGAGCAGTACTTC. It encodes CASISSGLEQYF.